Detailed here is one T cell receptor (beta chain). The antigen remains unidentified. The data were obtained in a study of CD8+ T cells in alopecia areata. Study outcomes and limitations: Among the cells sequenced in scalp samples are also the resident alphabeta T cells of normal skin. For patients receiving tofacitinib, scalp clonality and expanded CD8+ clones among the top 100 significantly decreased.

Noted treatment: oral pan-JAK inhibitor, 5-10 mg twice daily. As part of sample collection, lesional scalp punch biopsies and peripheral blood were taken from alopecia areata patients. Extracted RNA was reverse transcribed into cDNA, the sequencing template. The repertoire was sequenced with immunoSEQ multiplex PCR; TCRdb's copy has only in-frame clones and lacks some. The data contain about 150,000 clones, roughly 65% of them singletons. The input for sequencing was CD4+ T cells sorted from blood, taken at week 4, from a patient treated with tofacitinib. The clonotype originates from a human donor with alopecia areata.

The CDR3 reads CASNNKSPGITPEAFF. As DNA, the CDR3 is TGTGCCAGCAACAACAAATCGCCAGGTATTACTCCTGAAGCTTTCTTT. The J gene is TRBJ1-1, the V gene TRBV27, with D hard to call. Trimming shortened V by 7 bases and J by 6 bases, and 24 bases separated the two germline ends. The CDR3 length is 16 residues. CDR1 is MNHEY and CDR2 is SMNVEV in the germline V gene (reference sequence).